Sequencing of this T cell receptor beta chain was carried out in a study of shared T cell receptors in the human thymus. The repertoire was sequenced with immunoSEQ multiplex PCR; TCRdb's copy has only in-frame clones and lacks some. The data hold roughly 410,000 clones, with 95% observed a single time. The ends were cut back, 4 bases at V and 4 bases at J, with 17 bases in the middle. CDR3 length: 16 amino acids. Germline values: CDR1 MDHEN, CDR2 SYDVKM. Input material: thymocytes. This receptor was obtained from a human donor. The rearrangement uses TRBV28 and TRBJ1-3; no clear D gene. DNA of the CDR3: TGTGCCAGCAGTTGTTTGCTCTCTCGGAAAGGAAACACCATATATTTT. Translation: CASSCLLSRKGNTIYF.